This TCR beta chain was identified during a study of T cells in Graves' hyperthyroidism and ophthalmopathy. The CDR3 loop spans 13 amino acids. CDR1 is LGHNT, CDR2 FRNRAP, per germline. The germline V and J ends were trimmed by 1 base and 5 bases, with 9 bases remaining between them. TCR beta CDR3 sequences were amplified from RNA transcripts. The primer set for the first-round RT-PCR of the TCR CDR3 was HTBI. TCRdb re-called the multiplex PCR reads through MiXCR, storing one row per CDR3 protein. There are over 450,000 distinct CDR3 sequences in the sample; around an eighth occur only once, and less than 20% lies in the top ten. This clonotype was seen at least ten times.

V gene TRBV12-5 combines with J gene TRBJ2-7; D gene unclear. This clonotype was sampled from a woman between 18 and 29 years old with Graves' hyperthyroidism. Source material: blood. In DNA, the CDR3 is TGTGCTAGTGGTTTGGCCCCCCGCGACGAGCAGTACGTC. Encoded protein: CASGLAPRDEQYV.